These T cell receptor beta chains were read from a single sample in a study of T cells after yellow fever vaccination. TCRdb passed the 5' RACE reads through MiXCR, listing each CDR3 protein once. The sample contains hundreds of thousands of distinct CDR3 sequences, over 5% of which appear only once. Here the sequenced sample was PBMCs, taken 5 days after the yellow fever booster vaccination. All receptors derive from a man aged 25 to 40 who received the YFV17D yellow fever vaccine. The CDR3 runs from the conserved cysteine through the conserved F or W. The D gene is left open where the match is weak. The size of a clone is reported for some rows only, either as once, few or many, or as a class for expanded clones.

TRBJ2-7	many	TRBD1	TRBV12-3/TRBV12-4	TGTGCCAGCAGTGAGACCCCGGACAGGTCTAGCGAGCAGTACTTC	CASSETPDRSSEQYF
TRBJ2-1	few	NA	TRBV29-1	TGCAGCTCTACAAGATACAATGAGCAGTTCTTC	CSSTRYNEQFF
TRBJ1-5	NA	NA	TRBV25-1	TGTGCCAGCAGTATGGGGGCTGGCAATCAGCCCCAGCATTTT	CASSMGAGNQPQHF
TRBJ2-7	NA	NA	TRBV7-2	TGTGCCAGCAGCTTAGATCAGGGAGTCATCTCCGAGCAGTACTTC	CASSLDQGVISEQYF
TRBJ1-4	many	NA	TRBV20-1	TGCAGTGCTAGACCCGGCGCTAATGAAAAACTGTTTTTT	CSARPGANEKLFF
TRBJ2-3	many	NA	TRBV29-1	TGCAGCGTTGTTTCTTGGCGGGGCGGCACAGATACGCAGTATTTT	CSVVSWRGGTDTQYF
TRBJ2-7	few	NA	TRBV28	TGTGCCAGCAGCTTACTTACCGGGACAATGCGTTTC	CASSLLTGTMRF
TRBJ2-4	few	TRBD2	TRBV6-2/TRBV6-3	TGTGCCAGCAGATCGACTAGCGGGGCTTACGGGATTCAGTACTTC	CASRSTSGAYGIQYF
TRBJ1-2	many	TRBD1	TRBV27	TGTGCCAGCAGTTTATCGGGACAGGGGACTGGCTACACCTTC	CASSLSGQGTGYTF
TRBJ1-2	many	NA	TRBV4-3	TGCGCCAGCAGCCAAGATATCAGGAGATCTAACTATGGCTACACCTTC	CASSQDIRRSNYGYTF